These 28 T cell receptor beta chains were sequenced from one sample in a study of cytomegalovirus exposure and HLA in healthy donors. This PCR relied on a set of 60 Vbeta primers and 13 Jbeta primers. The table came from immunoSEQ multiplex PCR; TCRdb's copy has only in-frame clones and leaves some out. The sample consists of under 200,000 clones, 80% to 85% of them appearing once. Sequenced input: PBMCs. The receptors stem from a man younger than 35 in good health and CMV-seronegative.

The CDR3 DNA reads as TGTGCCAGCTCGCCAGACCCAGGGGGCGGCACTGAAGCTTTCTTT. Translating gives CASSPDPGGGTEAFF. The chain uses TRBV18 and TRBJ1-1; 8 nucleotides align to TRBD1. J gave up 4 bases and V 6 bases, and 10 bases lay outside the gene matches. There are 15 residues in the CDR3. CDR1 is KGHSH, CDR2 LQKENI, per germline.

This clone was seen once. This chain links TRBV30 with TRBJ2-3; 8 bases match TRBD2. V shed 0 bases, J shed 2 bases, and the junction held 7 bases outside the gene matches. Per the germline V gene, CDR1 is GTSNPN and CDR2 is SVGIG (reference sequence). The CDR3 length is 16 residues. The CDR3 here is CAWSVGQRGTTDTQYF. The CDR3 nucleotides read TGTGCCTGGAGTGTCGGGCAGCGGGGGACCACAGATACGCAGTATTTT.

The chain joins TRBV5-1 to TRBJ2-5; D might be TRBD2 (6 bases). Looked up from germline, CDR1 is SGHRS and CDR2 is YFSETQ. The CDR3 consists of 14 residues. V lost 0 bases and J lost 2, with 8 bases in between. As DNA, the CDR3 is TGCGCCAGCAGCTTGGGGGAGGTTCAAGAGACCCAGTACTTC. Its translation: CASSLGEVQETQYF.

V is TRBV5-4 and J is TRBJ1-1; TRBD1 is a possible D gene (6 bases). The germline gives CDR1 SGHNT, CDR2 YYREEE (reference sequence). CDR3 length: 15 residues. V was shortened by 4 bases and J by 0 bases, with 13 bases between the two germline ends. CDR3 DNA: TGTGCCAGCAGCAAAAGGGACACCTTGAACACTGAAGCTTTCTTT. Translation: CASSKRDTLNTEAFF.

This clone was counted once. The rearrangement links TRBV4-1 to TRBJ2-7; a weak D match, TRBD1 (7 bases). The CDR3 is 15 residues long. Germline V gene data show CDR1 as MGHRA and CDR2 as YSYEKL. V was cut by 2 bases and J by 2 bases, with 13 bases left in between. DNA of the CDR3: TGCGCCAGCAGCCAATCTGACAGGGAGGCCTACGAGCAGTACTTC. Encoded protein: CASSQSDREAYEQYF.

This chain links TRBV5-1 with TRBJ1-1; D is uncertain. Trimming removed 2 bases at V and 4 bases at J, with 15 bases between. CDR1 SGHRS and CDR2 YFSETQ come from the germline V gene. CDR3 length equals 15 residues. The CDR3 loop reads CASSLYGAPSTEAFF. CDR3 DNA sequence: TGCGCCAGCAGCTTATATGGAGCCCCGAGCACTGAAGCTTTCTTT.

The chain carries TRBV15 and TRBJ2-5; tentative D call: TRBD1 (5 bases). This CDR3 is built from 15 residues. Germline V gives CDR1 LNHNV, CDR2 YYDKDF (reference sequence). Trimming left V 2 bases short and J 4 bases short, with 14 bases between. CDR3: CATSRSPGWRETQYF. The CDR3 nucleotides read TGTGCCACCAGCAGATCCCCAGGGTGGAGAGAGACCCAGTACTTC. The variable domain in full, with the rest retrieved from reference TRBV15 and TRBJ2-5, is DAMVIQNPRYQVTQFGKPVTLSCSQTLNHNVMYWYQQKSSQAPKLLFHYYDKDFNNEADTPDNFQSRRPNTSFCFLDIRSPGLGDTAMYLCATSRSPGWRETQYFGPGTRLLVL.

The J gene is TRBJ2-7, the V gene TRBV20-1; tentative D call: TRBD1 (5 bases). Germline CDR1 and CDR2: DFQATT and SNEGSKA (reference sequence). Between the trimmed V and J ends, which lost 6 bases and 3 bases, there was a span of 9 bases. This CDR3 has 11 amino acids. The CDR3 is CSAIQGYEQYF. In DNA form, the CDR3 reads TGCAGTGCAATTCAGGGCTACGAGCAGTACTTC.

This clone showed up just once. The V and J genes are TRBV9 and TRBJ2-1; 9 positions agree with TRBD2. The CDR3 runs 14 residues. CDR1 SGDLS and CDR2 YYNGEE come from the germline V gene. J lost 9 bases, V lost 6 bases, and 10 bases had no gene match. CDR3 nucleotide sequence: TGTGCCAGCAAGGCTAGCGGGATGTTGAGTGAGCAGTTCTTC. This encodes CASKASGMLSEQFF.

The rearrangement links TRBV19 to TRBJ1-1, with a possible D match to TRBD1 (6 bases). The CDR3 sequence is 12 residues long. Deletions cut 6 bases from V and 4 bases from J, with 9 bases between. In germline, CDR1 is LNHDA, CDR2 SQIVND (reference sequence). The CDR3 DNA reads TGTGCCAGTAGCCACAGGGTCACTGAAGCTTTCTTT. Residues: CASSHRVTEAFF.

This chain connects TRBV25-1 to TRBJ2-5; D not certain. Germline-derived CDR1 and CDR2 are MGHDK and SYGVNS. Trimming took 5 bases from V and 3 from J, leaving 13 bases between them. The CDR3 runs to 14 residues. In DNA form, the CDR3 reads TGTGCCAGCAGTCCACACGGGTTTGAAGAGACCCAGTACTTC. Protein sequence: CASSPHGFEETQYF.

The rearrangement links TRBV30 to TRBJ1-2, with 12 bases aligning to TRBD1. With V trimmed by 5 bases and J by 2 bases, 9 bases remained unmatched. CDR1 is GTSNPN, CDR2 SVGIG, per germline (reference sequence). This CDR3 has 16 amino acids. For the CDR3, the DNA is TGTGCCTGGGGCGGGACAGGGGGCGCGAGCAACTATGGCTACACCTTC. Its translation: CAWGGTGGASNYGYTF. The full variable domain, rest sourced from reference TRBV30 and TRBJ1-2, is SQTIHQWPATLVQPVGSPLSLECTVEGTSNPNLYWYRQAAGRGLQLLFYSVGIGQISSEVPQNLSASRPQDRQFILSSKKLLLSDSGFYLCAWGGTGGASNYGYTFGSGTRLTVV.

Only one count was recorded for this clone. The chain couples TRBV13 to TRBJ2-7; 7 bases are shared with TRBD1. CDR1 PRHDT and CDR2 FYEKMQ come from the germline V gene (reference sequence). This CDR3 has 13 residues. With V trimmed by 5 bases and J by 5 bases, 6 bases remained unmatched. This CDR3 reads CASSIGDSHEQYF. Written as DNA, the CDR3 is TGTGCCAGCAGCATCGGGGACAGCCACGAGCAGTACTTC.

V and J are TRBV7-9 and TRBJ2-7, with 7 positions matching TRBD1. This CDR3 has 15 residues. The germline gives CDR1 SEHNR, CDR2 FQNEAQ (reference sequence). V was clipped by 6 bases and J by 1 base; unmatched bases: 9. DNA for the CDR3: TGTGCCAGCAGTCTGGACAGGCGATCTTCCTACGAGCAGTACTTC. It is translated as CASSLDRRSSYEQYF.

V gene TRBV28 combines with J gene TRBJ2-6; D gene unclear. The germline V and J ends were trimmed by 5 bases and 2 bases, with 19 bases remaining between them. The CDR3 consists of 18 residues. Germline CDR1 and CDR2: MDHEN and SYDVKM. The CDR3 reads CASSPPPIPTPGANVLTF. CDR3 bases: TGTGCCAGCAGTCCCCCCCCTATCCCCACCCCTGGGGCCAACGTCCTGACTTTC.

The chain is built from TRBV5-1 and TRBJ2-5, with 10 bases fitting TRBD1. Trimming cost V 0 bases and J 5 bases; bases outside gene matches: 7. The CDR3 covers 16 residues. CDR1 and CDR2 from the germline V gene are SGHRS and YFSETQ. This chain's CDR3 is CASSLGGQGREETQYF. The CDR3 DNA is TGCGCCAGCAGCTTGGGGGGACAGGGGCGCGAGGAGACCCAGTACTTC.

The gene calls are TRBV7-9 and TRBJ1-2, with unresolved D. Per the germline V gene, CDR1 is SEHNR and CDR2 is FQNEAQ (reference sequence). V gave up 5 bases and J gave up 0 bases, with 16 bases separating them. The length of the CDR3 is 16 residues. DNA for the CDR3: TGTGCCAGCAGCCCCCCCCTCACAGTCTCTAACTATGGCTACACCTTC. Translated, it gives CASSPPLTVSNYGYTF.

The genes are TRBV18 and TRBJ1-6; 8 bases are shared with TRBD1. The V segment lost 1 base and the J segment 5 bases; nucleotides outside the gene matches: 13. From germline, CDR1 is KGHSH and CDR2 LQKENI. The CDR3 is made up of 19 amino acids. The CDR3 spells CASSPRGQAVVVDNSPLHF. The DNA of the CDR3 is TGTGCCAGCTCACCACGGGGACAGGCCGTAGTCGTGGATAATTCACCCCTCCACTTT.

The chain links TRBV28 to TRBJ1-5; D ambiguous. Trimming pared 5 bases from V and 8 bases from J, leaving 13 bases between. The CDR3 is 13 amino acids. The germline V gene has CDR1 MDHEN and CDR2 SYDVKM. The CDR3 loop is CASSPIRGEPQHF. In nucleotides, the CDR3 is TGTGCCAGCAGTCCTATCCGCGGTGAGCCCCAGCATTTT.

CDR3 nucleotide sequence: TGTGCCAGCAGCCAAGGGAGGGCGAACACTGAAGCTTTCTTT. Amino acid sequence: CASSQGRANTEAFF. J is TRBJ1-1 and V is TRBV16, with no clear D. The germline V gene has CDR1 KGHSY and CDR2 FQNENV. This CDR3 region has 14 residues. Trimming cost V 2 bases and J 1 base, with 8 bases left between them. Full variable domain (missing parts from reference TRBV16 and TRBJ1-1): GEEVAQTPKHLVRGEGQKAKLYCAPIKGHSYVFWYQQVLKNEFKFLISFQNENVFDETGMPKERFSAKCLPNSPCSLEIQATKLEDSAVYFCASSQGRANTEAFFGQGTRLTVV.

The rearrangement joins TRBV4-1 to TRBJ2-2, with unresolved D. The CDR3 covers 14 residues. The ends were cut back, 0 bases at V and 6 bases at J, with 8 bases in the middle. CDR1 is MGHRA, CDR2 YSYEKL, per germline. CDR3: CASSQDPGPGELFF. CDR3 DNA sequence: TGCGCCAGCAGCCAAGACCCTGGGCCCGGGGAGCTGTTTTTT.

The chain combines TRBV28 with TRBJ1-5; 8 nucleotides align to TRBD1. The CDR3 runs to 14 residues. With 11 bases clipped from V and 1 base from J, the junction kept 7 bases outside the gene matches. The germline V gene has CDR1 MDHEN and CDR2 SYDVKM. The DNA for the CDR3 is TGTGCCTCCACGGGACAGGAAAGCAATCAGCCCCAGCATTTT. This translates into CASTGQESNQPQHF.

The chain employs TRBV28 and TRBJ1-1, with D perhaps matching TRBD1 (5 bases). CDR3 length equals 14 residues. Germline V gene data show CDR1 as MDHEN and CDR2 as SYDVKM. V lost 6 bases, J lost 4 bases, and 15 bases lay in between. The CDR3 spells CASRPPGRVTEAFF. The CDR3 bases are TGTGCCAGCAGACCCCCAGGGAGGGTCACTGAAGCTTTCTTT.

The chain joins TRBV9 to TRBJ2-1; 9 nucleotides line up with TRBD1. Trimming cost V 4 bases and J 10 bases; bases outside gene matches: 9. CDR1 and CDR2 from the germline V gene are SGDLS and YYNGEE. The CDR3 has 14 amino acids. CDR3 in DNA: TGTGCCAGCAGCTTGGGGACAGGGTTTGGGGAGCAGTTCTTC. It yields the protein CASSLGTGFGEQFF.

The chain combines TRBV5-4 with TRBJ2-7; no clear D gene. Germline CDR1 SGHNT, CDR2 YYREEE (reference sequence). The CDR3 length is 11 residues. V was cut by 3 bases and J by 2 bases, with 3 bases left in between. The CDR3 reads CASSSAYEQYF. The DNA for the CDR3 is TGTGCCAGCAGCTCCGCCTACGAGCAGTACTTC. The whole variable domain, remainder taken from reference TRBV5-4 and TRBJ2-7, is ETGVTQSPTHLIKTRGQQVTLRCSSQSGHNTVSWYQQALGQGPQFIFQYYREEENGRGNFPPRFSGLQFPNYSSELNVNALELDDSALYLCASSSAYEQYFGPGTRLTVT.

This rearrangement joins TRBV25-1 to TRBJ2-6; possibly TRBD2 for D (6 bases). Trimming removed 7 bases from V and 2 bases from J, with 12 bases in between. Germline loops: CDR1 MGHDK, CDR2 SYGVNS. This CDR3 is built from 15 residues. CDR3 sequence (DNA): TGTGCCAGCACCGGGGGAGGTGCTGGGGCCAACGTCCTGACTTTC. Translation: CASTGGGAGANVLTF.

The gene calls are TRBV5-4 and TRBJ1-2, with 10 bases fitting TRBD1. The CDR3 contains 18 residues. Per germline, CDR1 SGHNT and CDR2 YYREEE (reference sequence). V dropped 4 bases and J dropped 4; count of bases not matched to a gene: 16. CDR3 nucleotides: TGTGCCAGCAGCCCAGGAGGGACAGGGGTGGTCGTGAGCTATGGCTACACCTTC. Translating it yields CASSPGGTGVVVSYGYTF.

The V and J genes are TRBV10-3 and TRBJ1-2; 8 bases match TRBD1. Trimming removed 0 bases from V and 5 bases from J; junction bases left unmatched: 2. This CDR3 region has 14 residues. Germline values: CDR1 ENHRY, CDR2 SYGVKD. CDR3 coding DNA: TGTGCCATCAGTGAGTCGACAGGGGTTTATGGCTACACCTTC. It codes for CAISESTGVYGYTF.